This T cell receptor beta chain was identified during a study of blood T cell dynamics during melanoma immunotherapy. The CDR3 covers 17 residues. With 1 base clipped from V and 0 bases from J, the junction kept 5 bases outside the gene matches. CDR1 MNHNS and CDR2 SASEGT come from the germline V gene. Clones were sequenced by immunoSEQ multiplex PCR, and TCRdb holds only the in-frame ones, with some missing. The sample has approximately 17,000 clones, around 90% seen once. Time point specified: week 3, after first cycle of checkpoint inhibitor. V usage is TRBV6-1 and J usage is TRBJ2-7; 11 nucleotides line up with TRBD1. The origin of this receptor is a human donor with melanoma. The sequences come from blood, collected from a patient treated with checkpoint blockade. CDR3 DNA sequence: TGTGCCAGCAGTGAAGACCGGACAGGGGGCATCTCCTACGAGCAGTACTTC. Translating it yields CASSEDRTGGISYEQYF.